The rows below give T cell receptor beta chains drawn from one sample of a study of human T cells and chemical hapten exposure. TCRdb reprocessed the RACE reads with MiXCR, giving one entry per CDR3 protein. The sample shows tens of thousands of distinct CDR3 sequences, around 9% of them seen only once. The sample in question was whole blood, obtained in connection with sensitization to the hapten diphenylcyclopropenone (DPC). The source of these receptors is a woman in her forties or fifties with alopecia areata. Some clones in this sample may be carry-over from other donors' samples. The CDR3 runs from the conserved cysteine through the conserved F or W. A D gene is named only where the DNA matches it firmly. Clone sizes are given selectively: once, few, many, or a class where the clone is expanded.

v_gene: TRBV5-4; d_gene: .; abundance: many; j_gene: TRBJ2-1; CDR3nt: TGTGCCAGCAGCAATCTCCCGGGCTATATCGTCTTC; CDR3aa: CASSNLPGYIVF
v_gene: TRBV12-3/TRBV12-4; d_gene: .; abundance: few; j_gene: TRBJ2-7; CDR3nt: TGTGCCAGCAGTGCCGCCGGGACAAGCACCTACGAGCAGTACTTC; CDR3aa: CASSAAGTSTYEQYF
v_gene: TRBV12-3/TRBV12-4; d_gene: .; abundance: many; j_gene: TRBJ1-1; CDR3nt: TGTGCCAGCAGATTAACGGGCCGCGACACTGAAGCTTTCTTT; CDR3aa: CASRLTGRDTEAFF
v_gene: TRBV12-3/TRBV12-4; d_gene: .; abundance: few; j_gene: TRBJ1-5; CDR3nt: TGTGCCAGCACTCGTTCTATACAGCCCCAGCATTTT; CDR3aa: CASTRSIQPQHF
v_gene: TRBV12-3/TRBV12-4; d_gene: TRBD1; abundance: many; j_gene: TRBJ2-5; CDR3nt: TGTGCCAGCAGCCGTCAGACAGGGGACCGCGAGACCCAGTACTTC; CDR3aa: CASSRQTGDRETQYF
v_gene: TRBV28; d_gene: .; abundance: many; j_gene: TRBJ2-3; CDR3nt: TGTGCCAGCAGAATGGGGGTGGGGGACGGATCCACAGATACGCAGTATTTT; CDR3aa: CASRMGVGDGSTDTQYF
v_gene: TRBV7-2; d_gene: TRBD2; abundance: many; j_gene: TRBJ2-7; CDR3nt: TGTGCCAGCAGCATAGCGGGAGCGAGCTCCTACGAGCAGTACTTC; CDR3aa: CASSIAGASSYEQYF
v_gene: TRBV4-1; d_gene: .; abundance: many; j_gene: TRBJ1-2; CDR3nt: TGCGCCAGCAGCCAAGCCGACGACGGGAACTATGGCTACACCTTC; CDR3aa: CASSQADDGNYGYTF
v_gene: TRBV5-1; d_gene: .; abundance: many; j_gene: TRBJ2-3; CDR3nt: TGCGCCAGCAGCTTAGCAGGGTTTGCAGATACGCAGTATTTT; CDR3aa: CASSLAGFADTQYF
v_gene: TRBV5-6; d_gene: TRBD1; abundance: many; j_gene: TRBJ1-2; CDR3nt: TGTGCCAGCAGCTTAGGACAGGACACCTATGGCTACACCTTC; CDR3aa: CASSLGQDTYGYTF
v_gene: TRBV20-1; d_gene: .; abundance: many; j_gene: TRBJ2-7; CDR3nt: TGCAGTGCTAGAGGTCAGGCCCTTCTCTACGAGCAGTACTTC; CDR3aa: CSARGQALLYEQYF
v_gene: TRBV6-2/TRBV6-3; d_gene: TRBD1; abundance: .; j_gene: TRBJ2-3; CDR3nt: TGTGCCAGCAGTCGGCCCAGGGGGCAAGATACGCAGTATTTT; CDR3aa: CASSRPRGQDTQYF
v_gene: TRBV11-2; d_gene: TRBD2; abundance: many; j_gene: TRBJ2-3; CDR3nt: TGTGCCAGCAGCCCCCGACTAGCGGCTACTAGCACAGATACGCAGTATTTT; CDR3aa: CASSPRLAATSTDTQYF
v_gene: TRBV28; d_gene: TRBD1; abundance: .; j_gene: TRBJ2-7; CDR3nt: TGTGCCAGCAGCCCCCGGACAGGGGGCGTCACCTACGAGCAGTACTTC; CDR3aa: CASSPRTGGVTYEQYF
v_gene: TRBV18; d_gene: TRBD2; abundance: many; j_gene: TRBJ2-1; CDR3nt: TGTGCCAGCTCACCACCCTTGGCTAGCGGGTGGAAATACAATGAGCAGTTCTTC; CDR3aa: CASSPPLASGWKYNEQFF
v_gene: TRBV5-1; d_gene: TRBD2; abundance: few; j_gene: TRBJ2-7; CDR3nt: TGCGCCAGCAGCTTGCTAGCGGGAGCCCCCTACGAGCAGTACTTC; CDR3aa: CASSLLAGAPYEQYF
v_gene: TRBV7-2; d_gene: .; abundance: many; j_gene: TRBJ1-1; CDR3nt: TGTGCCAGCAGCTTAGATCCGTGGGAGAACACTGAAGCTTTCTTT; CDR3aa: CASSLDPWENTEAFF
v_gene: TRBV18; d_gene: .; abundance: many; j_gene: TRBJ2-7; CDR3nt: TGTGCCAGCTCAGAGGCGGCCTCCTACGAGCAGTACTTC; CDR3aa: CASSEAASYEQYF
v_gene: TRBV12-3/TRBV12-4; d_gene: .; abundance: few; j_gene: TRBJ1-1; CDR3nt: TGTGCCAGCAGTTTAGTAGGGAGGGGACGGGCTGAAGCTTTCTTT; CDR3aa: CASSLVGRGRAEAFF
v_gene: TRBV28; d_gene: TRBD1; abundance: many; j_gene: TRBJ1-5; CDR3nt: TGTGCCAGCTGTCAACAGGGGGTCAATCAGCCCCAGCATTTT; CDR3aa: CASCQQGVNQPQHF
v_gene: TRBV7-4; d_gene: TRBD1; abundance: many; j_gene: TRBJ2-7; CDR3nt: TGTGCCAGCAGCTTATTTTCGGACAGGGGGCGCGAGCAGTACTTC; CDR3aa: CASSLFSDRGREQYF
v_gene: TRBV28; d_gene: TRBD1; abundance: few; j_gene: TRBJ1-1; CDR3nt: TGTGCCAGCAGTTCAACAGGGGGACTGGGCACTGAAGCTTTCTTT; CDR3aa: CASSSTGGLGTEAFF
v_gene: TRBV29-1; d_gene: .; abundance: many; j_gene: TRBJ2-3; CDR3nt: TGCAGCGTGAGGAGGGATAGCGCGGGCACAGATACGCAGTATTTT; CDR3aa: CSVRRDSAGTDTQYF
v_gene: TRBV20-1; d_gene: TRBD2; abundance: many; j_gene: TRBJ2-7; CDR3nt: TGCAGTGCTTTCACTAGCGGTACCTCCTACGAGCAGTACTTC; CDR3aa: CSAFTSGTSYEQYF
v_gene: TRBV12-3/TRBV12-4; d_gene: .; abundance: many; j_gene: TRBJ1-1; CDR3nt: TGTGCCAGCAGCCCCCACAGGGCCGTGAACACTGAAGCTTTCTTT; CDR3aa: CASSPHRAVNTEAFF
v_gene: TRBV11-1; d_gene: .; abundance: .; j_gene: TRBJ2-6; CDR3nt: TGTGCCAGCAGCAGGGCTGGGGCCAACGTCCTGACTTTC; CDR3aa: CASSRAGANVLTF
v_gene: TRBV29-1; d_gene: .; abundance: many; j_gene: TRBJ2-1; CDR3nt: TGCAGCGTTCTGGCAGGGAAATCCTACAATGAGCAGTTCTTC; CDR3aa: CSVLAGKSYNEQFF
v_gene: TRBV18; d_gene: TRBD1; abundance: many; j_gene: TRBJ1-4; CDR3nt: TGTGCCAGCTCATCGGACAGGGGTTCTACTAATGAAAAACTGTTTTTT; CDR3aa: CASSSDRGSTNEKLFF
v_gene: TRBV6-2/TRBV6-3; d_gene: .; abundance: few; j_gene: TRBJ2-6; CDR3nt: TGTGCCAGCAGTTACGGACACTCTGGGGCCAACGTCCTGACTTTC; CDR3aa: CASSYGHSGANVLTF
v_gene: TRBV3-1; d_gene: TRBD1; abundance: .; j_gene: TRBJ2-5; CDR3nt: TGTGCCAGCAGCGATGACAGGGGTTCGGAGACCCAGTACTTC; CDR3aa: CASSDDRGSETQYF
v_gene: TRBV7-2; d_gene: .; abundance: few; j_gene: TRBJ1-1; CDR3nt: TGTGCCAGCAGCTTTCAGGGGAACACTGAAGCTTTCTTT; CDR3aa: CASSFQGNTEAFF
v_gene: TRBV20-1; d_gene: .; abundance: many; j_gene: TRBJ1-2; CDR3nt: TGCAGTGCTAGGTCGTCACAGGGCTATGGCTACACCTTC; CDR3aa: CSARSSQGYGYTF
v_gene: TRBV19; d_gene: TRBD2; abundance: many; j_gene: TRBJ2-2; CDR3nt: TGTGCCAGTAGCCGACTAGCGGGGTTCACCGGGGAGCTGTTTTTT; CDR3aa: CASSRLAGFTGELFF
v_gene: TRBV29-1; d_gene: .; abundance: many; j_gene: TRBJ2-5; CDR3nt: TGCAGCGTTGGAGAACAAGAGACCCAGTACTTC; CDR3aa: CSVGEQETQYF
v_gene: TRBV2; d_gene: .; abundance: many; j_gene: TRBJ2-7; CDR3nt: TGTGCCAGCAGTGAATGGTGGAGTACCTACGAGCAGTACTTC; CDR3aa: CASSEWWSTYEQYF
v_gene: TRBV4-1; d_gene: .; abundance: few; j_gene: TRBJ2-1; CDR3nt: TGCGCCAGCAGCCAAGAGAACAATGAGCAGTTCTTC; CDR3aa: CASSQENNEQFF
v_gene: TRBV10-3; d_gene: .; abundance: many; j_gene: TRBJ2-1; CDR3nt: TGTGCCATCAGTCCCACAGGGATGTCCTACAATGAGCAGTTCTTC; CDR3aa: CAISPTGMSYNEQFF
v_gene: TRBV28; d_gene: .; abundance: .; j_gene: TRBJ2-7; CDR3nt: TGTGCCAGCAGTTATCCAAAGCCAGGGATCGAGCAGTACTTC; CDR3aa: CASSYPKPGIEQYF
v_gene: TRBV15; d_gene: .; abundance: many; j_gene: TRBJ2-1; CDR3nt: TGTGCCACCAGCAGAGACCGGGGCGTAGGAGTCTTC; CDR3aa: CATSRDRGVGVF
v_gene: TRBV9; d_gene: .; abundance: many; j_gene: TRBJ2-1; CDR3nt: TGTGCCAGCAGCGTAGGAATTAGGGTCGGAGACTACAATGAGCAGTTCTTC; CDR3aa: CASSVGIRVGDYNEQFF
v_gene: TRBV3-1; d_gene: .; abundance: many; j_gene: TRBJ2-2; CDR3nt: TGTGCCAGCAGCCAAGGTCTTTTGGGGGCGGCAGACACCGGGGAGCTGTTTTTT; CDR3aa: CASSQGLLGAADTGELFF
v_gene: TRBV6-1; d_gene: TRBD1; abundance: many; j_gene: TRBJ2-3; CDR3nt: TGTGCCAGCAGAAGGGGGACAGGGAGTCCTAGCACAGATACGCAGTATTTT; CDR3aa: CASRRGTGSPSTDTQYF
v_gene: TRBV21-1; d_gene: .; abundance: many; j_gene: TRBJ1-4; CDR3nt: TGTGCCAGCAGCCTAAGAAGACAGGGAACGGGACCCCCTAATGAAAAACTGTTTTTT; CDR3aa: CASSLRRQGTGPPNEKLFF
v_gene: TRBV9; d_gene: .; abundance: .; j_gene: TRBJ2-7; CDR3nt: TGTGCCAGCAGCGCCGCAAGATCCCCCTACGAGCAGTACTTC; CDR3aa: CASSAARSPYEQYF
v_gene: TRBV20-1; d_gene: .; abundance: many; j_gene: TRBJ1-5; CDR3nt: TGCAGTGCCGTGAGAGGGGCGCGTAGCAATCAGCCCCAGCATTTT; CDR3aa: CSAVRGARSNQPQHF
v_gene: TRBV4-3; d_gene: TRBD1; abundance: many; j_gene: TRBJ2-1; CDR3nt: TGCGCCAGCAGCCAGCTGTTAACAGGGGGCGAGCAGTTCTTC; CDR3aa: CASSQLLTGGEQFF
v_gene: TRBV7-2; d_gene: TRBD2; abundance: many; j_gene: TRBJ2-3; CDR3nt: TGTGCCAGCAGCTTAAGTAGCGGGGGGGACGGTGATACGCAGTATTTT; CDR3aa: CASSLSSGGDGDTQYF
v_gene: TRBV9; d_gene: .; abundance: many; j_gene: TRBJ1-3; CDR3nt: TGTGCCAGCAGCGGCGGAATCTCTGGAAACACCATATATTTT; CDR3aa: CASSGGISGNTIYF
v_gene: TRBV28; d_gene: .; abundance: many; j_gene: TRBJ2-7; CDR3nt: TGTGCCAGCAGTTTAGCCACGGGACCCCCTTTGTACGAGCAGTACTTC; CDR3aa: CASSLATGPPLYEQYF
v_gene: TRBV2; d_gene: .; abundance: .; j_gene: TRBJ1-1; CDR3nt: TGTGCCAGCAGTGGCTCCGAGGGCACTGAAGCTTTCTTT; CDR3aa: CASSGSEGTEAFF